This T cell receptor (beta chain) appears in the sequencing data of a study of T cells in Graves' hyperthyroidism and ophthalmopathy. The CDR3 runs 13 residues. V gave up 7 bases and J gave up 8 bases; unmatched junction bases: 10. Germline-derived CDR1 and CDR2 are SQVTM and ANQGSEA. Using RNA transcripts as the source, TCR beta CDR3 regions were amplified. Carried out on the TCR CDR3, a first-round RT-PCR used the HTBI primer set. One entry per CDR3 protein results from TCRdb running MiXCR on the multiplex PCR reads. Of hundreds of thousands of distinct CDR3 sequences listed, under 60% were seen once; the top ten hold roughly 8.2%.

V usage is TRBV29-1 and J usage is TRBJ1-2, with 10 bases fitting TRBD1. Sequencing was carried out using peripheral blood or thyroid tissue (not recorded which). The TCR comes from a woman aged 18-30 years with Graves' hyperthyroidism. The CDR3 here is CSGGTGDRRGYTF. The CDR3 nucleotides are TGCAGCGGAGGGACAGGGGACCGTCGCGGCTACACCTTC. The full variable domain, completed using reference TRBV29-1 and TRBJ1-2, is SAVISQKPSRDICQRGTSLTIQCQVDSQVTMMFWYRQQPGQSLTLIATANQGSEATYESGFVIDKFPISRPNLTFSTLTVSNMSPEDSSIYLCSGGTGDRRGYTFGSGTRLTVV.